This T cell receptor (beta chain) emerged from a study of T cells after yellow fever vaccination. General study points: A secondary response was less intense yet reached its peak sooner, at day 5 versus 15.

This clonotype was observed a few times. The antigen is undetermined. TCRdb used MiXCR to reprocess the 5' RACE reads, holding one entry per CDR3 protein. The sample shows approximately 260,000 distinct CDR3 sequences, about 5.2% of them seen only once. There are 13 residues in the CDR3. Germline V lookup: CDR1 DFQATT, CDR2 SNEGSKA (reference sequence). V was pared by 1 base and J by 6 bases, with 13 bases between. The source material was CD4+ T cells sorted from PBMCs, sampled on the day of the yellow fever booster vaccination. V is TRBV20-1 and J is TRBJ2-7; D ambiguous. The receptor was isolated from a man aged 18-30 years who received the YFV17D yellow fever vaccine. The CDR3 region has the DNA TGCAGTGCTAGAGGTACACGCCCCACCGAGCAGTACTTC. Translating it yields CSARGTRPTEQYF.